This TCR beta chain was sequenced in a study of lymphopenia after photon versus proton radiotherapy. Germline V gives CDR1 MNHNY, CDR2 SVGAGI (reference sequence). Losses at the gene ends were 0 bases for V and 3 bases for J; bases not matched to a gene: 5. The CDR3 has 15 residues. This clone was detected only a few times. Its antigen remains unidentified. TCRdb's copy holds only in-frame clones and misses some; the assay was immunoSEQ multiplex PCR. The repertoire has more than 50,000 clones, around four fifths of them found once; the top ten carry 25% to 35%. Notes on the study in general: Photon-treated patients lost naive T cells and TCR diversity; proton-treated stayed stable.

The specimen was peripheral blood, collected from a patient treated with photon-based radiotherapy. The chain is built from TRBV6-6 and TRBJ2-7; 7 bases match TRBD2. This receptor was taken from a man between 50 and 59 years old with gastric cancer. CDR3 nucleotide sequence: TGTGCCAGCAGTTACTCTCCGGCTAGCGGCTACGAGCAGTACTTC. It codes for CASSYSPASGYEQYF.